These 29 T cell receptor beta chains were sequenced from one sample in a study of blood T cell repertoires in COVID-19 (dated by TCRdb to the early 2020s). The library was built by means of the immunoSEQ multiplex PCR assay. TCRdb retrieved this table from immuneACCESS and kept in-frame rearrangements only. Not all clones are present; in checked studies, unresolved V genes account for under half, and no reason is known for the remainder. In this sample the table shows approximately 260,000 clones, around nine tenths of which occur a single time. More than 1.5% of the sample is in the top ten clones. Sample: PBMCs or T cells enriched from blood (not recorded which). The receptors stem from an older woman who had recovered from COVID-19.

This clone was counted between two and nine times. CDR3: CASSLPGLAGGPYTGELFF. The CDR3, as DNA: TGCGCCAGCAGCTTGCCGGGACTAGCGGGAGGGCCTTACACCGGGGAGCTGTTTTTT. The chain joins TRBV5-1 to TRBJ2-2; 16 bases agree with TRBD2. This CDR3 has 19 amino acids. Germline assignment: CDR1 SGHRS and CDR2 YFSETQ. V lost 1 base and J lost 3; bases outside the gene matches: 6.

On this clone itself: The sample contains more than one DNA sequence encoding this CDR3. This chain links TRBV9 with TRBJ2-5; D may be TRBD2 (6 bases). Germline CDR1 reads SGDLS; CDR2 reads YYNGEE. The CDR3 is 14 residues long. Deletions cut 0 bases from V and 5 bases from J, with 11 bases between. Written as DNA, the CDR3 is TGTGCCAGCAGCGTAGGGGGACTCCAGGAGACCCAGTACTTC. It codes for CASSVGGLQETQYF.

The V and J genes are TRBV21-1 and TRBJ2-7; TRBD2 is the table's D call and was not checked against the DNA. TRBV21-1 is listed as a pseudogene. The CDR3 contains 13 residues. The CDR3 loop is CASSKISGDEQYF. For the CDR3, the DNA is TGTGCCAGCAGCAAAATATCGGGGGACGAGCAGTACTTC.

The sample holds one count of this clone. V is TRBV4-1 and J is TRBJ2-3; possibly TRBD2 for D (5 bases). The CDR3 extends over 15 amino acids. From germline, CDR1 is MGHRA and CDR2 YSYEKL. The V and J ends lost 0 bases and 0 bases respectively, with 7 bases between them. The DNA for the CDR3 is TGCGCCAGCAGCCAAGAAGAGCGGAGCACAGATACGCAGTATTTT. It encodes CASSQEERSTDTQYF.

The V and J genes are TRBV28 and TRBJ1-2; a possible D gene is TRBD1 (6 bases). With 5 bases removed from V and 5 bases from J, the gap between germline ends came to 18 bases. The CDR3 is 15 amino acids. CDR1 and CDR2 from the germline V gene are MDHEN and SYDVKM. CDR3 sequence reads: CASSQTGIGLYGYTF. The CDR3 nucleotides read TGTGCCAGCAGTCAAACAGGGATAGGACTGTATGGCTACACCTTC.

This sequence joins TRBV19 and TRBJ1-4; 9 nucleotides line up with TRBD1. CDR3 length: 14 residues. V shed 6 bases, J shed 6 bases, and the junction held 5 bases outside the gene matches. CDR1 LNHDA and CDR2 SQIVND come from the germline V gene (reference sequence). For the CDR3, the DNA is TGTGCCAGTAGCGAACAGGGGGCGGATGAAAAACTGTTTTTT. Translating gives CASSEQGADEKLFF. Complete variable domain (other parts from reference TRBV19 and TRBJ1-4): DGGITQSPKYLFRKEGQNVTLSCEQNLNHDAMYWYRQDPGQGLRLIYYSQIVNDFQKGDIAEGYSVSREKKESFPLTVTSAQKNPTAFYLCASSEQGADEKLFFGSGTQLSVL.

The gene calls are TRBV5-4 and TRBJ1-2, with 7 positions matching TRBD1. Germline CDR1 SGHNT, CDR2 YYREEE (reference sequence). The ends lost 4 bases at V and 2 bases at J; junction bases unmatched: 5. CDR3 length equals 14 residues. This chain's CDR3 is CASSMETGNYGYTF. The CDR3 DNA is TGTGCCAGCAGCATGGAGACAGGGAACTATGGCTACACCTTC. Combining the CDR3 with reference TRBV5-4 and TRBJ1-2 gives the whole variable domain ETGVTQSPTHLIKTRGQQVTLRCSSQSGHNTVSWYQQALGQGPQFIFQYYREEENGRGNFPPRFSGLQFPNYSSELNVNALELDDSALYLCASSMETGNYGYTFGSGTRLTVV.

V gene TRBV2 combines with J gene TRBJ1-2, with a possible D match to TRBD1 (5 bases). The CDR3 sequence is 13 residues long. Between the trimmed V and J ends, which lost 7 bases and 0 bases, there was a span of 9 bases. Germline CDR1 reads SNHLY; CDR2 reads FYNNEI. In nucleotides, the CDR3 is TGTGCCAGCATGGGGGGGGCTAACTATGGCTACACCTTC. Encoded protein: CASMGGANYGYTF.

The chain carries TRBV7-3 and TRBJ2-6; 8 positions match TRBD1. The CDR3 sequence is 18 residues long. J lost 5 bases, V lost 5 bases, and 14 bases had no gene match. Per the germline V gene, CDR1 is SGHTA and CDR2 is FQGTGA. The CDR3 DNA follows: TGTGCCAGCAGCCGAAGGACAGGGCCGCTCGTTAGGGCCAACGTCCTGACTTTC. It translates to CASSRRTGPLVRANVLTF.

The rearrangement joins TRBV11-2 to TRBJ1-1; D unclear. CDR1 is SGHAT and CDR2 is FQNNGV in the germline V gene. V was shortened by 4 bases and J by 0 bases, with 6 bases between the two germline ends. The CDR3 extends over 13 amino acids. The CDR3: CASSSLVNTEAFF. DNA of the CDR3: TGTGCCAGCAGCTCCCTCGTGAACACTGAAGCTTTCTTT.

The V gene is TRBV19, the J gene TRBJ2-7; 10 positions match TRBD2. J gave up 6 bases and V 5 bases, and 10 bases lay outside the gene matches. The CDR3 loop spans 15 amino acids. Germline assignment: CDR1 LNHDA and CDR2 SQIVND (reference sequence). The CDR3 coding sequence is TGTGCCAGTAGTTTGGACAGCGGGGGGGCCGTCGAGCAGTACTTC. Translated, it gives CASSLDSGGAVEQYF.

This chain joins TRBV6-5 and TRBJ1-6, with no clear D. V shed 2 bases and J shed 10 bases, with 12 bases lying between them. The length of the CDR3 is 14 residues. Germline CDR1 and CDR2: MNHEY and SVGAGI. The CDR3 spells CASSYGPRGSPLHF. CDR3 sequence (DNA): TGTGCCAGCAGTTACGGACCACGGGGATCACCCCTCCACTTT.

This chain joins TRBV4-1 and TRBJ1-6; 12 positions agree with TRBD1. CDR1 MGHRA and CDR2 YSYEKL come from the germline V gene. The CDR3 loop spans 19 amino acids. V lost 5 bases to trimming and J lost 6 bases; unmatched junction nucleotides: 14. This CDR3 is CASSYTGTGGSGINSPLHF. CDR3 in DNA: TGCGCCAGCAGCTACACCGGGACAGGGGGCAGTGGCATTAATTCACCCCTCCACTTT.

This chain joins TRBV4-1 and TRBJ2-1; 10 bases are shared with TRBD2. Germline-derived CDR1 and CDR2 are MGHRA and YSYEKL. The junction had 5 bases not matched to a gene; V was cut back by 3 bases and J by 9 bases. The CDR3 length is 14 residues. In nucleotides, the CDR3 is TGCGCCAGCAGCCATCAGCGGGGGGGTGGTGAGCAGTTCTTC. Translating it yields CASSHQRGGGEQFF.

The gene calls are TRBV15 and TRBJ2-3; the match to TRBD2 covers 7 bases. Trimming took 3 bases from V and 0 from J; bases not matched to a gene: 6. The CDR3 extends over 16 amino acids. Germline V gene lookup returns CDR1 LNHNV and CDR2 YYDKDF (reference sequence). The CDR3 is CATSRGGTTSTDTQYF. The CDR3 DNA follows: TGTGCCACCAGCAGGGGGGGGACTACTAGCACAGATACGCAGTATTTT.

This chain links TRBV2 with TRBJ2-7; D may be TRBD1 (6 bases). The CDR3 has 15 amino acids. Germline CDR1 reads SNHLY; CDR2 reads FYNNEI. V gave up 2 bases and J gave up 1 base, with 12 bases separating them. The CDR3, as DNA: TGTGCCAGCAGTGAACTGTGGACAGTTTCCTACGAGCAGTACTTC. Translation: CASSELWTVSYEQYF.

In its sample, this clone was seen once. The genes are TRBV15 and TRBJ2-5, with TRBD1 as a possible D gene (6 bases). Trimming shortened V by 5 bases and J by 5 bases, and 12 bases separated the two germline ends. Germline lookup yields CDR1 LNHNV and CDR2 YYDKDF (reference sequence). The CDR3 runs to 13 residues. The CDR3: CATSGHREETQYF. The CDR3 coding sequence is TGTGCCACCAGCGGCCACAGGGAGGAGACCCAGTACTTC. The variable domain in full, completed from reference TRBV15 and TRBJ2-5, reads DAMVIQNPRYQVTQFGKPVTLSCSQTLNHNVMYWYQQKSSQAPKLLFHYYDKDFNNEADTPDNFQSRRPNTSFCFLDIRSPGLGDTAMYLCATSGHREETQYFGPGTRLLVL.

The V and J genes are TRBV6-5 and TRBJ1-6, with D tentatively TRBD1 (5 bases). The CDR3 runs 14 residues. Germline assignment: CDR1 MNHEY and CDR2 SVGAGI. Trimming pared 6 bases from V and 9 bases from J, leaving 15 bases between. The CDR3 sequence: CASSPGLGGSPLHF. The CDR3 DNA reads TGTGCCAGCAGCCCGGGACTCGGTGGTTCACCCCTCCACTTT.

This chain joins TRBV3-1 (or the pseudogene TRBV3-2) and TRBJ2-5, with D perhaps matching TRBD2 (6 bases). Germline CDR1 is LGHDT and CDR2 is YNNKEL (reference sequence). With 5 bases removed from V and 5 bases from J, the gap between germline ends came to 12 bases. The CDR3 has 13 residues. The CDR3 reads CASSARGIETQYF. For the CDR3, the DNA is TGTGCCAGCAGCGCCCGGGGGATTGAGACCCAGTACTTC.

The chain joins TRBV2 to TRBJ2-5; a weak D match, TRBD1 (5 bases). The V end was cut by 4 bases, the J end by 4 bases, with 10 bases between. The CDR3 is 13 residues long. The germline CDR1 and CDR2 sequences are SNHLY and FYNNEI. CDR3 protein: CASSGVQGETQYF. The CDR3 DNA reads TGTGCCAGCAGTGGGGTCCAGGGAGAGACCCAGTACTTC.

The chain recombines TRBV13 with TRBJ2-7; tentative D call: TRBD2 (5 bases). V was cut by 1 base and J by 0 bases, with 7 bases left in between. The CDR3 consists of 14 residues. The V gene's germline CDR1 is PRHDT and CDR2 FYEKMQ (reference sequence). For the CDR3, the DNA is TGTGCCAGCAGCTTAGCCGGGGTCTCCTACGAGCAGTACTTC. It yields the protein CASSLAGVSYEQYF.

The chain uses TRBV13 and TRBJ2-7; 7 bases line up with TRBD2. Looked up from germline, CDR1 is PRHDT and CDR2 is FYEKMQ (reference sequence). CDR3 length: 15 residues. Trimming removed 2 bases from V and 2 bases from J; junction bases left unmatched: 6. DNA of the CDR3: TGTGCCAGCAGCTTAAAAGGACTAGGGGCCTACGAGCAGTACTTC. Protein: CASSLKGLGAYEQYF.

This chain connects TRBV5-1 to TRBJ1-4; no reliable D call. Germline lookup yields CDR1 SGHRS and CDR2 YFSETQ. The V gene lost 1 base and the J gene lost 3 bases, with 7 bases spanning the gap. The CDR3 covers 14 residues. The CDR3 DNA sequence: TGCGCCAGCAGCTTGCTAGAAGCTAATGAAAAACTGTTTTTT. It is translated as CASSLLEANEKLFF.

The CDR3 nucleotides read TGTGCCAGCAGTCTCATGGGACTCGAGCAGTACTTC. The encoded protein is CASSLMGLEQYF. This chain connects TRBV27 to TRBJ2-7, with a tentative D call TRBD2 (6 bases). V shed 5 bases and J shed 6 bases, with 11 bases lying between them. The CDR3 is 12 residues long. Germline V CDR1 and CDR2: MNHEY, SMNVEV (reference sequence).

The CDR3 DNA reads as TGTGCCAGTGAATGGGCCCACAGGGCTGGAAACACCATATATTTT. Translated: CASEWAHRAGNTIYF. The rearrangement uses TRBV19 and TRBJ1-3, with TRBD1 as a possible D gene (6 bases). The CDR3 covers 15 residues. Germline V CDR1 and CDR2: LNHDA, SQIVND (reference sequence). V lost 8 bases to trimming and J lost 2 bases, with 16 bases between them.

The CDR3 sequence: CAITAAEPDTDTQYF. DNA of the CDR3: TGTGCCATCACGGCGGCGGAGCCTGACACAGATACGCAGTATTTT. The chain has TRBV10-3 and TRBJ2-3; D is unclear. V lost 7 bases, J lost 2 bases, and 16 bases lay in between. This CDR3 has 15 residues. The germline CDR1 and CDR2 sequences are ENHRY and SYGVKD.

A word on this clone: Germline is not matched at one junction end, which may reflect a read error. The gene calls are TRBV28 and TRBJ1-2; tentatively, D is TRBD1 (6 bases). The CDR3 length is 13 residues. Germline CDR1 MDHEN, CDR2 SYDVKM. CDR3 protein: CASGFPGEGGYTF. Written as DNA, the CDR3 is TGTGCCAGCGGTTTCCCAGGGGAGGGTGGCTACACCTTC.

The chain combines TRBV6-5 with TRBJ1-2; weak D call: TRBD1 (5 bases). The CDR3 runs to 13 residues. Germline V gene lookup returns CDR1 MNHEY and CDR2 SVGAGI. The V and J ends lost 6 bases and 4 bases respectively, with 12 bases between them. The CDR3: CASSPRVPYGYTF. CDR3 DNA sequence: TGTGCCAGCAGCCCCAGGGTCCCCTATGGCTACACCTTC.

The rearrangement links TRBV7-2 to TRBJ2-2; no clear D. Germline CDR1 SGHTA, CDR2 FQGNSA. V was cut by 1 base and J by 7 bases, with 7 bases left in between. The CDR3 runs 13 residues. The CDR3 sequence is CASSLGRVGELFF. The CDR3, as DNA: TGTGCCAGCAGCTTAGGACGGGTCGGGGAGCTGTTTTTT.